The TCR beta chain described here comes from a study of regulatory T cells in long-lasting Graves disease. Arm-PCR of CDR3 regions with iRepertoire HTBI primers generated TCR beta libraries. From the multiplex PCR reads, TCRdb called clonotypes with MiXCR, one entry per CDR3 protein. The sample yields around 250,000 distinct CDR3 sequences, roughly a fifth seen once. The sample holds many counts of this clonotype. Time point in this sample: newly diagnosed GD, antithyroid drugs for less than 3 months. PBMCs provided the RNA from which the TCR library was made. The germline gives CDR1 SGHDT, CDR2 YYEEEE. There are 13 residues in the CDR3. V shed 4 bases and J shed 7 bases, with 9 bases lying between them.

The receptor was derived from a female donor with Graves disease. The rearrangement links TRBV5-6 to TRBJ1-6; perhaps TRBD1 as D (5 bases). The source was peripheral blood mononuclear cells (PBMCs), collected at new diagnosis, from a patient treated with antithyroid drugs. CDR3 nucleotide sequence: TGTGCCAGCAGCCAGGGCACAAATTCACCCCTCCACTTT. Amino acid sequence: CASSQGTNSPLHF.